The present TCR beta chain was sequenced within a study of CXCR3-negative and CXCR3-positive naive CD8 T cells. Study in general: The dataset comprises approximately 140 million TRB reads in total, with about 1.5 +/- 0.3 million reads per library.

On this clonotype itself: Its antigen is currently unknown.

The CDR3 has 14 amino acids. Looked up from germline, CDR1 is KGHSH and CDR2 is LQKENI. With UMI labels, 5' RACE was used to prepare the TRB cDNA libraries. Following a re-call of the 5' RACE reads, TCRdb has one entry per CDR3 protein and lacks DNA. The sample holds tens of thousands of distinct CDR3 sequences. Study-wide results and limits: With surface CD5 comparable between naive subsets, TCR strength was estimated using properties derived from the TRB CDR3. Both naive subsets showed comparably high diversity, and memory CD8+ cells showed much lower diversity. TRBV-TRBJ usage matched between naive CXCR3-negative and CXCR3-positive cells but not between memory cells.

The chain combines TRBV18 with TRBJ1-6. The sample was memory CD8+ T cells from blood. The source of this sequence is a human donor in good health. Some clones in this sample may be carry-over from other donors' samples. CDR3 sequence: CASSPPGHNSPLHF.